What follows is one T cell receptor beta chain and its context. Its antigen is still unknown. This sample stems from a study of T-cell memory formation after mild COVID-19. The study, taken as a whole, reports: CD4/CD8 balance held among clones contracting day 15 to 85, and later expanders leaned CD4+.

Constant-segment-primed 5'RACE gave TCR alpha and TCR beta cDNA libraries with sample barcodes and UMIs. TCRdb used MiXCR to reprocess the 5' RACE reads, holding one entry per CDR3 protein. The sample has 300,000 to 350,000 distinct CDR3 sequences, around 13% seen once. The clonotype was recovered from a man aged 18 to 29 who had mild COVID-19 (a few samples of this study predate the infection). Cell type and time point are not known. The sequencing input was PBMCs or a T cell subset sorted from them (not recorded which).

This CDR3 is CASSYSVDRDNTQYF. Here the CDR3 DNA reads TGTGCCAGCAGTTACTCGGTGGACAGAGATAATACGCAGTATTTT. The chain has TRBV6-6 and TRBJ2-3; possible D gene TRBD1, 6 bases. The CDR3 runs 15 residues. With 0 bases removed from V and 7 bases from J, the gap between germline ends came to 14 bases. CDR1 MNHNY and CDR2 SVGAGI come from the germline V gene (reference sequence).